This passage covers 22 T cell receptor beta chains from one sample sequenced in a study of blood T cell repertoires in COVID-19. This table comes from immunoSEQ multiplex PCR, and its TCRdb copy is limited to in-frame clones, with some not included. There are some 150,000 clones in the sample; 84% occur only once, and roughly two fifths lies in the top ten. Sequencing input: peripheral blood. These receptors were obtained from a human donor in a cohort sampled during active COVID-19.

The rearrangement links TRBV7-6 to TRBJ1-1; a possible D gene is TRBD1 (6 bases). CDR1 and CDR2 from the germline V gene are SGHVS and FNYEAQ. The CDR3 has 16 amino acids. V was pared by 3 bases and J by 2 bases, with 16 bases between. The CDR3 nucleotides read TGTGCCAGCAGCTTCCCAAGTGACAGGACCAACACTGAAGCTTTCTTT. This codes for CASSFPSDRTNTEAFF.

The V and J genes are TRBV3-1 (or the pseudogene TRBV3-2) and TRBJ2-3; TRBD2 matches 15 bases. With V trimmed by 3 bases and J by 2 bases, 6 bases remained unmatched. The CDR3 is 18 residues long. Germline CDR1 LGHDT, CDR2 YNNKEL (reference sequence). CDR3 residues: CASSHSGTSGGNTDTQYF. DNA for the CDR3: TGTGCCAGCAGCCACTCCGGGACTAGCGGGGGGAACACAGATACGCAGTATTTT.

CDR3 DNA sequence: TGCGCCAGCAGCTTGGGAGCGGGGGGACTCTACGAGCAGTACTTC. This sequence encodes CASSLGAGGLYEQYF. V and J are TRBV5-1 and TRBJ2-7, with 9 positions matching TRBD2. V shed 0 bases, J shed 3 bases, and the junction held 4 bases outside the gene matches. This CDR3 spans 15 amino acids. Germline V gene data show CDR1 as SGHRS and CDR2 as YFSETQ.

The J gene is TRBJ2-7, the V gene TRBV5-6, with 7 positions matching TRBD1. The length of the CDR3 is 14 residues. J was trimmed by 5 bases and V by 5 bases; bases with no gene match: 10. Per germline, CDR1 SGHDT and CDR2 YYEEEE. CDR3 amino acids: CASSYRGFKNEQYF. CDR3 DNA sequence: TGTGCCAGCAGTTACAGGGGATTTAAGAACGAGCAGTACTTC. The entire variable domain, with the rest obtained from reference TRBV5-6 and TRBJ2-7, is as follows: DAGVTQSPTHLIKTRGQQVTLRCSPKSGHDTVSWYQQALGQGPQFIFQYYEEEERQRGNFPDRFSGHQFPNYSSELNVNALLLGDSALYLCASSYRGFKNEQYFGPGTRLTVT.

The gene calls are TRBV6-1 and TRBJ2-3, with D perhaps matching TRBD1 (6 bases). This CDR3 spans 16 amino acids. Trimming removed 1 base from V and 8 bases from J, with 19 bases in between. The germline V gene encodes CDR1 MNHNS and CDR2 SASEGT. The CDR3 loop reads CASSEVTGLTSGTQYF. The DNA of the CDR3 is TGTGCCAGCAGTGAAGTGACAGGCCTAACGTCGGGTACGCAGTATTTT.

The CDR3 loop is CASSQGGQGAKYGYTF. The CDR3 DNA is TGTGCCAGCAGCCAAGGGGGACAGGGGGCGAAATATGGCTACACCTTC. The chain links TRBV4-2 to TRBJ1-2; 12 bases align to TRBD1. The CDR3 covers 16 residues. V lost 1 base, J lost 5 bases, and 5 bases stayed unmatched. CDR1 and CDR2 (germline): LGHNA, YNFKEQ.

The chain has TRBV15 and TRBJ2-3; 7 bases map to TRBD2. The V gene end was trimmed by 0 bases and the J gene end by 5 bases; junction bases not matched to a gene: 5. The CDR3 is made up of 15 amino acids. Germline values: CDR1 LNHNV, CDR2 YYDKDF (reference sequence). The CDR3 spells CATSRDRASGDTQYF. The CDR3 bases are TGTGCCACCAGCAGAGATAGGGCTAGCGGAGATACGCAGTATTTT.

The CDR3 DNA sequence: TGCAGCGTTGATCGACTCCGACAGGGGTTTGGCTACAATGAGCAGTTCTTC. Its protein is CSVDRLRQGFGYNEQFF. The chain recombines TRBV29-1 with TRBJ2-1, with TRBD1 matching over 8 bases. V shed 3 bases and J 3 bases; nucleotides not matched to a gene: 13. Germline V CDR1 and CDR2: SQVTM, ANQGSEA. The length of the CDR3 is 17 residues.

The chain employs TRBV4-3 and TRBJ1-2; 10 bases map to TRBD1. The trim removed 1 base at V and 4 bases at J, leaving 6 bases unmatched. Germline CDR1 reads LGHNA; CDR2 reads YSLEER. The CDR3 runs to 16 residues. The CDR3 spells CASSQVDRGSGYGYTF. CDR3 nucleotide sequence: TGCGCCAGCAGCCAAGTGGACAGGGGGTCGGGCTATGGCTACACCTTC.

The gene calls are TRBV20-1 and TRBJ1-1; no clear D. The CDR3 covers 11 residues. Per the germline V gene, CDR1 is DFQATT and CDR2 is SNEGSKA (reference sequence). The V gene lost 5 bases and the J gene lost 0 bases, with 4 bases spanning the gap. CDR3 sequence reads: CSALLNTEAFF. In nucleotides, the CDR3 is TGCAGTGCTCTTCTGAACACTGAAGCTTTCTTT.

Regarding this clone: The identical CDR3 is also encoded by other nucleotide sequences in the sample. The V call is TRBV18, the J call TRBJ1-1; tentatively, D is TRBD1 (5 bases). This CDR3 has 14 residues. Germline V gene sequence: CDR1 KGHSH, CDR2 LQKENI. V gave up 3 bases and J gave up 1 base, with 9 bases separating them. CDR3 in amino acids: CASSPGQQNTEAFF. The CDR3 coding sequence is TGTGCCAGCTCACCCGGACAACAGAACACTGAAGCTTTCTTT.

The chain couples TRBV5-1 to TRBJ1-2; TRBD1 might be the D (5 bases). The V gene's germline CDR1 is SGHRS and CDR2 YFSETQ. The CDR3 covers 14 residues. Trimming shortened V by 0 bases and J by 8 bases, and 14 bases separated the two germline ends. The CDR3 nucleotides are TGCGCCAGCAGCTTGGCCAAGGCAGGGTACGGCTACACCTTC. This encodes CASSLAKAGYGYTF.

J is TRBJ2-5 and V is TRBV9; D gene ambiguous. The germline V gene has CDR1 SGDLS and CDR2 YYNGEE. V was trimmed by 1 base and J by 4 bases, leaving 14 bases between them. The CDR3 contains 15 residues. CDR3 amino acids: CASSVNSLIGETQYF. DNA of the CDR3: TGTGCCAGCAGCGTAAACTCACTAATCGGAGAGACCCAGTACTTC.

The CDR3 loop reads CASSQDLASGGYEQYF. In DNA form, the CDR3 reads TGTGCCAGCAGCCAAGATTTAGCTAGCGGGGGTTACGAGCAGTACTTC. This chain connects TRBV3-1 (or the pseudogene TRBV3-2) to TRBJ2-7, with 10 nucleotides matching TRBD2. Germline assignment: CDR1 LGHDT and CDR2 YNNKEL (reference sequence). Trimming took 0 bases from V and 4 from J; bases not matched to a gene: 6. The CDR3 is made up of 16 amino acids.

As to this clone: Other DNA sequences in the same sample also yield this CDR3. This chain joins TRBV18 and TRBJ1-1, with D possibly being TRBD1 (5 bases). V lost 3 bases, J lost 1 base, and 6 bases lay in between. The CDR3 runs 13 residues. The germline V gene has CDR1 KGHSH and CDR2 LQKENI. The CDR3 coding sequence is TGTGCCAGCTCACCGGGGCAGAACACTGAAGCTTTCTTT. It codes for CASSPGQNTEAFF.

The CDR3 loop is CASSLVGGAGSEAFF. In DNA form, the CDR3 reads TGCGCCAGCAGCTTGGTGGGGGGTGCTGGGAGCGAAGCTTTCTTT. The chain is built from TRBV5-1 and TRBJ1-1; TRBD1 might be the D (5 bases). V was trimmed by 0 bases and J by 8 bases, leaving 17 bases between them. Germline CDR1 is SGHRS and CDR2 is YFSETQ. The CDR3 runs to 15 residues. The variable domain in full, with the rest retrieved from reference TRBV5-1 and TRBJ1-1, is KAGVTQTPRYLIKTRGQQVTLSCSPISGHRSVSWYQQTPGQGLQFLFEYFSETQRNKGNFPGRFSGRQFSNSRSEMNVSTLELGDSALYLCASSLVGGAGSEAFFGQGTRLTVV.

The chain joins TRBV7-2 to TRBJ1-5; D gene uncertain. Trimming pared 1 base from V and 7 bases from J, leaving 8 bases between. Germline lookup yields CDR1 SGHTA and CDR2 FQGNSA. The CDR3 consists of 13 residues. The CDR3 nucleotides are TGTGCCAGCAGCTTAGGGTATCGGCAGCCCCAGCATTTT. This codes for CASSLGYRQPQHF.

The V and J genes are TRBV10-3 and TRBJ2-7; D remains ambiguous. V lost 3 bases and J lost 2, with 11 bases in between. The germline CDR1 and CDR2 sequences are ENHRY and SYGVKD. The CDR3 runs 14 residues. The CDR3 sequence: CAISETYPAYEQYF. For the CDR3, the DNA is TGTGCCATCAGTGAAACTTACCCCGCCTACGAGCAGTACTTC.

The V and J genes are TRBV13 and TRBJ1-3; 7 bases align to TRBD1. CDR3 size: 15 residues. The ends lost 5 bases at V and 2 bases at J; junction bases unmatched: 6. Germline loops: CDR1 PRHDT, CDR2 FYEKMQ (reference sequence). The CDR3 spells CASSHYDRAGNTIYF. The DNA of the CDR3 is TGTGCCAGCAGCCACTACGACAGGGCTGGAAACACCATATATTTT. The complete variable domain, with remaining parts taken from reference TRBV13 and TRBJ1-3, reads AAGVIQSPRHLIKEKRETATLKCYPIPRHDTVYWYQQGPGQDPQFLISFYEKMQSDKGSIPDRFSAQQFSDYHSELNMSSLELGDSALYFCASSHYDRAGNTIYFGEGSWLTVV.

The chain has TRBV28 and TRBJ1-1; D possibly corresponds to TRBD1 (6 bases). Germline CDR1 and CDR2: MDHEN and SYDVKM. CDR3 size: 13 residues. The ends were cut back, 5 bases at V and 4 bases at J, with 11 bases in the middle. CDR3 sequence reads: CASSRQDLTEAFF. DNA for the CDR3: TGTGCCAGCAGTCGACAGGACCTCACTGAAGCTTTCTTT. Together with reference TRBV28 and TRBJ1-1, the CDR3 gives the full variable domain: DVKVTQSSRYLVKRTGEKVFLECVQDMDHENMFWYRQDPGLGLRLIYFSYDVKMKEKGDIPEGYSVSREKKERFSLILESASTNQTSMYLCASSRQDLTEAFFGQGTRLTVV.

The chain links TRBV6-5 to TRBJ2-2; TRBD1 matches 10 bases. Germline trimming cut 4 bases from V and 4 bases from J; bases unmatched to any gene: 6. This CDR3 region has 16 residues. Germline V gene lookup returns CDR1 MNHEY and CDR2 SVGAGI. CDR3 in DNA: TGTGCCAGCAGTTCCCCTTGGACAGGGGGCACCGGGGAGCTGTTTTTT. Its protein product is CASSSPWTGGTGELFF.

The rearrangement links TRBV11-2 to TRBJ2-3; D is possibly TRBD1 (5 bases). CDR1 is SGHAT and CDR2 is FQNNGV in the germline V gene. This CDR3 comprises 15 residues. V gave up 1 base and J gave up 6 bases, with 14 bases separating them. The CDR3: CASSLVPLGADTQYF. CDR3 in DNA: TGTGCCAGCAGCTTAGTACCCCTAGGGGCGGATACGCAGTATTTT.